This TCR beta chain appears in the sequencing data of a study of cytomegalovirus exposure and HLA in healthy donors. Method: immunoSEQ multiplex PCR; TCRdb's copy keeps in-frame clones and lacks some. This sample carries some 270,000 clones, 80% to 90% of them seen once, and the ten largest clones take about 1%. This CDR3 contains 12 residues. In germline, CDR1 is GTSNPN, CDR2 SVGIG (reference sequence). Trimming cost V 5 bases and J 6 bases; bases outside gene matches: 1. The sequence was obtained from a woman aged 18-30 years in good health and CMV-seronegative. Sequences were obtained from PBMCs. The chain joins TRBV30 to TRBJ1-5, with 10 bases that match TRBD1. The CDR3 DNA reads TGTGCCTGGGGACAGGGGGGTCAGCCCCAGCATTTT. This codes for CAWGQGGQPQHF. The full variable domain, in which reference TRBV30 and TRBJ1-5 provide the parts outside the CDR3, is SQTIHQWPATLVQPVGSPLSLECTVEGTSNPNLYWYRQAAGRGLQLLFYSVGIGQISSEVPQNLSASRPQDRQFILSSKKLLLSDSGFYLCAWGQGGQPQHFGDGTRLSIL.